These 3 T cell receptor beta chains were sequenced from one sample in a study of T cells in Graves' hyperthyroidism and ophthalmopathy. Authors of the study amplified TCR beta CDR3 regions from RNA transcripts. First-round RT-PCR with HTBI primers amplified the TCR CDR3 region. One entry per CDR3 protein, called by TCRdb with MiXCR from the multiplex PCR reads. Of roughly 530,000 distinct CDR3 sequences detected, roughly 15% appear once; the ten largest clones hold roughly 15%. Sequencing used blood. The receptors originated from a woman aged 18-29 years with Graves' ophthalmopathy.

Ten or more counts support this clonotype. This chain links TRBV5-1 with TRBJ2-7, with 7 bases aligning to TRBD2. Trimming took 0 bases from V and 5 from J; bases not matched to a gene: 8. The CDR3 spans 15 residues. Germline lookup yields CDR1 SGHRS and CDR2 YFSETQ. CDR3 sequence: CASSLEGLPFHEQYF. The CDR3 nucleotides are TGCGCCAGCAGCTTGGAGGGACTACCCTTCCACGAGCAGTACTTC.

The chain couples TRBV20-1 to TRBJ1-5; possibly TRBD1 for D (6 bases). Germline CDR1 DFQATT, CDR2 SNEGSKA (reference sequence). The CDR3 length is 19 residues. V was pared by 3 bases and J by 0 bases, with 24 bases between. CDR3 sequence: CSARITGLSSYYSNQPQHF. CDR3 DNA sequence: TGCAGTGCTAGGATAACAGGGCTTTCGAGTTACTATAGCAATCAGCCCCAGCATTTT.

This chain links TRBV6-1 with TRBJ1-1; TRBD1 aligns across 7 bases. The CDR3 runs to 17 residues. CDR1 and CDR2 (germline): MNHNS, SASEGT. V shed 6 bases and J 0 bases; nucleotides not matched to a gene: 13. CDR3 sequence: CASRDRVGGPMNTEAFF. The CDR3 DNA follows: TGTGCCAGCAGAGACAGGGTCGGCGGGCCCATGAACACTGAAGCTTTCTTT.